Following are 4 T cell receptor beta chains from one sample sequenced in a study of B cell selection in AIRE deficiency. The repertoire was sequenced with immunoSEQ multiplex PCR; TCRdb's copy has only in-frame clones and lacks some. The repertoire has about 23,000 clones, around 97% of them found once; the top ten carry 0.17%. Sorting defined conventional CD4 T cells as CD4+CD127+. The material sequenced was conventional CD4+ T cells sorted from PBMCs. Source of these receptors: a human donor with AIRE deficiency.

The chain recombines TRBV6-1 with TRBJ1-4; no reliable D call. This CDR3 has 14 amino acids. V lost 0 bases and J 8 bases, leaving 10 bases between the germline ends. CDR1 is MNHNS and CDR2 is SASEGT in the germline V gene. CDR3 DNA sequence: TGTGCCAGCAGTGAAGCAGGGAGTAGCGAAAAACTGTTTTTT. This translates into CASSEAGSSEKLFF.

The chain uses TRBV27 and TRBJ2-2; a possible D gene is TRBD1 (5 bases). V lost 9 bases to trimming and J lost 6 bases, with 11 bases between them. Germline assignment: CDR1 MNHEY and CDR2 SMNVEV (reference sequence). The CDR3 length is 12 residues. The CDR3 is CASFRGSGELFF. The CDR3 nucleotides read TGTGCCAGTTTTAGGGGTTCCGGGGAGCTGTTTTTT.

The V gene is TRBV15, the J gene TRBJ1-2; D gene unclear. The V end lost 4 bases, the J end lost 8 bases, and 17 bases lay between the germline ends. In germline, CDR1 is LNHNV, CDR2 YYDKDF (reference sequence). The CDR3 sequence is 14 residues long. Here the CDR3 reads CATSNTRQVQGYTF. The CDR3 coding sequence is TGTGCCACCAGCAACACGCGGCAGGTTCAAGGCTACACCTTC. The whole variable domain, remainder taken from reference TRBV15 and TRBJ1-2, is DAMVIQNPRYQVTQFGKPVTLSCSQTLNHNVMYWYQQKSSQAPKLLFHYYDKDFNNEADTPDNFQSRRPNTSFCFLDIRSPGLGDTAMYLCATSNTRQVQGYTFGSGTRLTVV.

The CDR3 loop is CASSEQGNQPQHF. Written as DNA, the CDR3 is TGTGCCAGCTCAGAACAGGGGAACCAGCCCCAGCATTTT. The chain couples TRBV18 to TRBJ1-5; 7 bases fit TRBD1. This CDR3 comprises 13 residues. Looked up from germline, CDR1 is KGHSH and CDR2 is LQKENI. The junction had 5 bases not matched to a gene; V was cut back by 5 bases and J by 7 bases.